This TCR beta chain came from a study of T cells expressing NK-cell markers. Whole-study context: Of eight sequenced donors, seven were HCMV-seropositive and one HCMV-seronegative.

The authors generated TCR beta cDNA through 5'RACE template switching with UMIs. TCRdb reprocessed the 5' RACE reads, with one entry per CDR3 protein and no DNA. This table holds about 430,000 distinct CDR3 sequences. The CDR3 has 16 residues. Germline loops: CDR1 SGHVS, CDR2 FQNEAQ. The sequence was obtained from a woman aged 45 to 65 in good health. Sequencing input: blood T cells: a sorted CD56 or NKG2C T cell subset, CD4+ or CD8+ T cells, or bulk PBMC T cells (not recorded which). The V gene is TRBV7-8, the J gene TRBJ2-1; the D call of TRBD2 rests on TCRdb alone, since no DNA is present to check it. CDR3 loop: CASKAVLGRARNEQFF.